The rows below give T cell receptor beta chains drawn from one sample of a study of OX40 agonist ivuxolimab in advanced cancers. Here immunoSEQ multiplex PCR was the method, and the copy in TCRdb shows in-frame clones only, minus some. This table holds about 66,000 clones, approximately 90% found once. Here the sequenced sample was CD4+ or CD8+ T cells sorted from blood, taken in a trial of the OX40 agonist ivuxolimab. Receptors originate from an adult with an advanced solid tumor such as melanoma, head and neck, liver or kidney cancer. CDR3s include the opening cysteine and the closing phenylalanine or tryptophan. A D gene is named only where the DNA matches it firmly. Size is omitted from some rows. Given values are once, few, many or a class for expanded clones.

D	V	J	size	CDR3	DNA
TRBD2	TRBV19	TRBJ2-1	.	CASSIDPPLAGGNNEQFF	TGTGCCAGTAGTATAGACCCCCCGCTAGCGGGAGGGAACAATGAGCAGTTCTTC
.	TRBV30	TRBJ2-7	.	CAWSGGDSYEQYF	TGTGCCTGGAGTGGCGGGGATTCCTACGAGCAGTACTTC
.	TRBV4-1	TRBJ2-6	.	CASSHLTRGVSGANVLTF	TGCGCCAGCAGCCATTTGACCCGAGGGGTCTCTGGGGCCAACGTCCTGACTTTC
.	TRBV11-2	TRBJ2-5	.	CASSWGRHQETQYF	TGTGCCAGCAGTTGGGGCCGACACCAAGAGACCCAGTACTTC
.	TRBV9	TRBJ2-1	.	CASSVGGLSYNEQFF	TGTGCCAGCAGCGTAGGAGGATTATCCTACAATGAGCAGTTCTTC
.	TRBV28	TRBJ2-7	once	CASSLLRDHEQYF	TGTGCCAGCAGTCTCCTCCGGGACCACGAGCAGTACTTC
.	TRBV29-1	TRBJ2-3	.	CSVGGGGLGDTQYF	TGCAGCGTTGGAGGCGGCGGGTTGGGAGATACGCAGTATTTT
.	TRBV18	TRBJ1-2	.	CASSPSDGYTF	TGTGCCAGCTCACCATCGGATGGCTACACCTTC
.	TRBV11-2	TRBJ2-3	.	CASSLDVGEMTDTQYF	TGTGCCAGCAGCTTAGATGTCGGGGAGATGACAGATACGCAGTATTTT
.	TRBV5-4	TRBJ1-2	once	CASSPSGGAVDGYTF	TGTGCCAGCAGCCCCTCGGGCGGCGCAGTGGATGGCTACACCTTC
.	TRBV9	TRBJ2-7	.	CASSAELGEQYF	TGTGCCAGCAGCGCGGAGTTAGGGGAGCAGTACTTC
TRBD2	TRBV5-1	TRBJ2-2	.	CASSRGLAGTTGELFF	TGCGCCAGCAGCAGGGGACTAGCGGGAACCACCGGGGAGCTGTTTTTT
.	TRBV6-5	TRBJ1-1	.	CASSYPTGEAFF	TGTGCCAGCAGTTACCCAACGGGGGAAGCTTTCTTT
TRBD2	TRBV11-2	TRBJ2-3	.	CASSLGTSGNPDTQYF	TGTGCCAGCAGCTTAGGGACTAGCGGGAATCCAGATACGCAGTATTTT
.	TRBV19	TRBJ2-2	once	CASSSNSRVSGELFF	TGTGCCAGTAGTTCCAATTCGAGGGTCAGCGGGGAGCTGTTTTTT
TRBD1	TRBV5-1	TRBJ2-7	.	CASSLGQGAWKQYF	TGCGCCAGCAGCTTGGGACAGGGTGCGTGGAAGCAGTACTTC
.	TRBV29-1	TRBJ2-5	.	CSVEDGLTQYF	TGCAGCGTTGAGGACGGTCTTACCCAGTACTTC
.	TRBV23-1	TRBJ1-5	.	CASSRYSGGSQPQHF	TGCGCCAGCAGCCGCTATAGCGGGGGCTCTCAGCCCCAGCATTTT
.	TRBV6-5	TRBJ2-2	.	CASKRPETGELFF	TGTGCCAGCAAACGACCTGAGACCGGGGAGCTGTTTTTT
TRBD1	TRBV2	TRBJ1-2	.	CASSDPGQNYGYTF	TGTGCCAGCAGTGACCCGGGACAGAACTATGGCTACACCTTC